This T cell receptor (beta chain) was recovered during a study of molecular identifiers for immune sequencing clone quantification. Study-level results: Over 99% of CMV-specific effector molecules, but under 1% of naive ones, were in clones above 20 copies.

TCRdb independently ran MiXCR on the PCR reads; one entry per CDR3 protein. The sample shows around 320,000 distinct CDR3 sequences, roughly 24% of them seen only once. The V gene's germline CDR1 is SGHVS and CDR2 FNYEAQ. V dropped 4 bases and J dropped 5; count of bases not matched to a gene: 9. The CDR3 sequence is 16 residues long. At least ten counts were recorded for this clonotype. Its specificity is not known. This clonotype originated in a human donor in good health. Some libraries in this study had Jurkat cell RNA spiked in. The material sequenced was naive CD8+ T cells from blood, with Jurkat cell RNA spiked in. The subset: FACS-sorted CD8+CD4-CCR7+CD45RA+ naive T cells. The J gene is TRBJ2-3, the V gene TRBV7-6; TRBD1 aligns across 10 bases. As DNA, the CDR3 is TGTGCCAGCAGCTCGACGACAGGGGGCTGGGGAGATACGCAGTATTTT. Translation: CASSSTTGGWGDTQYF.